Following are 2 T cell receptor delta chains from one sample sequenced in a study of Vδ1+ human thymocytes. Points from the study as a whole: Thymic TRG and TRD repertoires appeared highly polyclonal.

Sequences come from RNA converted to cDNA by reverse transcription. Pooled V-gene forward primers with one constant-region reverse primer generated the CDR3 amplicons by multiplex PCR. TCRdb reapplied CATT to the multiplex PCR reads. The data contain about 75,000 delta-chain clones, 30% to 45% of them singletons. Antigens of these TCRs are unknown. The sequencing input was Vdelta1+ gamma-delta thymocytes from the thymus. As for subset: FACS-sorted CD3+ TCRalphabeta- TCRVdelta1+ TCRVdelta2- thymocytes. The source of these receptors is a boy in the first two years of life who had congenital heart surgery.

The chain joins TRDV1 to TRDJ1; D not certain. The CDR3 runs to 13 residues. The V end lost 5 bases, the J end lost 3 bases, and 10 bases lay between the germline ends. Germline lookup yields CDR1 TSWWSYY and CDR2 QGS. CDR3 amino acids: CALGNDWADKLIF. The CDR3 DNA is TGTGCTCTTGGGAATGATTGGGCCGATAAACTCATCTTT.

As for this clone: Other DNA sequences in this specimen translate into the identical CDR3. The chain has TRDV1 and TRDJ1; D might be TRDD3 (5 bases). V lost 1 base to trimming and J lost 1 base, with 25 bases between them. Germline loops: CDR1 TSWWSYY, CDR2 QGS. This CDR3 has 20 amino acids. CDR3 protein: CALGEPGASTLEDLTDKLIF. CDR3 DNA: TGTGCTCTTGGGGAACCGGGGGCTTCTACGTTGGAGGATCTCACCGATAAACTCATCTTT.